The following is a TCR beta chain sequence with its context. Its antigen remains unidentified. This sample was taken from a study of monozygotic twins with inflammatory bowel disease. Points from the study as a whole: Especially with disease activity, IBD patients shared fewer clonotypes with others than healthy twins did.

The CDR3 length is 16 residues. The germline V gene has CDR1 DFQATT and CDR2 SNEGSKA (reference sequence). With eight separate reactions per sample, the authors made cDNA. TCRdb reanalyzed the 5' RACE reads, giving one entry per CDR3 protein sequence and no DNA. This sample's table has approximately 200,000 distinct CDR3 sequences. The sequencing sample was made of blood. The chain carries TRBV20-1 and TRBJ1-1; TCRdb's D call, TRBD1, is unchecked because there is no DNA. The source of this sequence is a human donor with ulcerative colitis or Crohn's disease, or a healthy co-twin of an affected twin (not recorded which). CDR3 region: CSAPNVGNGGHTEAFF.